Each of the 24 T cell receptor beta chains below was sequenced from the same sample in a study of T-cell memory formation after mild COVID-19. TCRdb passed the 5' RACE reads through MiXCR, listing each CDR3 protein once. Of more than 100,000 distinct CDR3 sequences in the sample, 5% to 6.5% are singletons; the top ten hold approximately 2.1%. The sequenced material came from PBMCs or a T cell subset sorted from them (not recorded which). Receptor source: an adult woman who had mild COVID-19 (a few samples of this study predate the infection). Cell type and time point are not known.

The sample holds many counts of this clonotype. This chain links TRBV6-4 with TRBJ2-6; D unclear. The CDR3 totals 15 residues. Germline loops: CDR1 MRHNA, CDR2 SNTAGT. The V gene lost 4 bases and the J gene lost 2 bases, with 9 bases spanning the gap. CDR3 loop: CASSVTATGANVLTF. The DNA for the CDR3 is TGTGCCAGCAGTGTCACGGCAACTGGGGCCAACGTCCTGACTTTC.

This clonotype was detected many times. The CDR3: CASSYTETQYF. CDR3 nucleotides: TGTGCCAGCAGTTATACGGAGACCCAGTACTTC. J is TRBJ2-5 and V is TRBV7-2; D unresolved. In germline, CDR1 is SGHTA, CDR2 FQGNSA. CDR3 length equals 11 residues. Deletions cut 6 bases from V and 5 bases from J, with 7 bases between.

The chain carries TRBV3-1 and TRBJ2-1; D perhaps matches TRBD2 (6 bases). V lost 5 bases and J lost 0, with 11 bases in between. There are 15 residues in the CDR3. Germline CDR1 LGHDT, CDR2 YNNKEL (reference sequence). CDR3 residues: CASSIRGSSYNEQFF. Here the CDR3 DNA reads TGTGCCAGCAGCATTCGGGGGAGCTCCTACAATGAGCAGTTCTTC.

The table lists this clonotype with many counts. This rearrangement joins TRBV6-6 to TRBJ1-5; D is ambiguous. This CDR3 comprises 14 residues. Trimming shortened V by 4 bases and J by 2 bases, and 9 bases separated the two germline ends. Germline V gene lookup returns CDR1 MNHNY and CDR2 SVGAGI (reference sequence). CDR3 DNA sequence: TGTGCCAGCAGTTCCTCTGGGGGCAATCAGCCCCAGCATTTT. This codes for CASSSSGGNQPQHF.

This chain connects TRBV6-6 to TRBJ2-7; 9 bases fit TRBD1. The CDR3 sequence is 15 residues long. Trimming at V came to 0 bases and at J to 9 bases, leaving 9 bases not matched to a gene. Germline CDR1 MNHNY, CDR2 SVGAGI (reference sequence). The CDR3 DNA follows: TGTGCCAGCAGTTACTCGCCCACAGGGGGCGCCGGGCAGTACTTC. The encoded protein is CASSYSPTGGAGQYF.

This chain connects TRBV2 to TRBJ2-3; no definite D call. V lost 3 bases, J lost 2 bases, and 12 bases lay in between. CDR3 length: 15 residues. Germline CDR1 SNHLY, CDR2 FYNNEI. The CDR3 is CASSESNLSTDTQYF. The DNA for the CDR3 is TGTGCCAGCAGTGAGAGTAACCTCTCCACAGATACGCAGTATTTT.

V usage is TRBV9 and J usage is TRBJ2-5; D is unclear. Trimming pared 4 bases from V and 1 base from J, leaving 11 bases between. The CDR3 length is 14 residues. CDR1 and CDR2 from the germline V gene are SGDLS and YYNGEE. The CDR3 sequence is CASSPSSVQETQYF. CDR3 bases: TGTGCCAGCAGCCCCTCGTCCGTCCAAGAGACCCAGTACTTC.

This clonotype was found a few times. The chain uses TRBV7-2 and TRBJ1-3; D remains ambiguous. Per germline, CDR1 SGHTA and CDR2 FQGNSA. The CDR3 is 16 amino acids. Trimming stripped 1 base from V and 0 bases from J, with 10 bases between. CDR3 amino acids: CASSLVGSFSGNTIYF. Here the CDR3 DNA reads TGTGCCAGCAGCTTAGTTGGCAGCTTCTCTGGAAACACCATATATTTT.

The chain is built from TRBV7-9 and TRBJ2-1, with 7 bases identical to TRBD2. This CDR3 spans 15 amino acids. The V gene's germline CDR1 is SEHNR and CDR2 FQNEAQ (reference sequence). The J segment lost 7 bases and the V segment lost 5 bases, leaving 11 bases of the junction unmatched. CDR3 in amino acids: CASSPPGGFVNEQFF. CDR3 coding DNA: TGTGCCAGCAGCCCCCCCGGGGGGTTTGTAAATGAGCAGTTCTTC.

The chain has TRBV4-3 and TRBJ1-1; 8 positions match TRBD1. The CDR3 covers 16 residues. V gave up 3 bases and J gave up 0 bases; unmatched junction bases: 6. Germline CDR1 reads LGHNA; CDR2 reads YSLEER. The CDR3 DNA follows: TGCGCCAGCAGCCACCGACAGGGGTCCATGAACACTGAAGCTTTCTTT. Encoded protein: CASSHRQGSMNTEAFF.

The chain couples TRBV3-1 to TRBJ2-7; D remains unclear. Germline assignment: CDR1 LGHDT and CDR2 YNNKEL (reference sequence). The V gene lost 0 bases and the J gene lost 7 bases, with 7 bases spanning the gap. The CDR3 is 12 residues long. The CDR3 DNA is TGTGCCAGCAGCCAAGATGTGCGGGAGCAGTACTTC. This translates into CASSQDVREQYF.

This chain uses TRBV5-1 with TRBJ1-1, with 8 bases matching TRBD1. Trimming removed 4 bases from V and 8 bases from J; junction bases left unmatched: 4. The CDR3 contains 12 residues. From germline, CDR1 is SGHRS and CDR2 YFSETQ. CDR3 loop: CASSLGQAEAFF. The CDR3 DNA is TGCGCCAGCAGCCTGGGACAGGCGGAAGCTTTCTTT. Full variable domain (outside the CDR3, taken from reference TRBV5-1 and TRBJ1-1): KAGVTQTPRYLIKTRGQQVTLSCSPISGHRSVSWYQQTPGQGLQFLFEYFSETQRNKGNFPGRFSGRQFSNSRSEMNVSTLELGDSALYLCASSLGQAEAFFGQGTRLTVV.

This clonotype has just a few counts. The chain recombines TRBV3-1 with TRBJ2-7, with D perhaps TRBD1 or TRBD2 (7 bases each). Germline V gene data show CDR1 as LGHDT and CDR2 as YNNKEL (reference sequence). The CDR3 runs to 14 residues. Trimming took 6 bases from V and 1 from J, leaving 13 bases between them. The CDR3 bases are TGTGCCAGCAGTTCAGGGGGGGGGTCCTACGAGCAGTACTTC. Its translation: CASSSGGGSYEQYF.

This clonotype occurred a few times. V gene TRBV12-3 or TRBV12-4 combines with J gene TRBJ1-2; the D gene is possibly TRBD1 (5 bases). The CDR3 length is 13 residues. V lost 5 bases and J 7 bases, leaving 14 bases between the germline ends. CDR3 amino acids: CASSPGPRGGYTF. The CDR3 DNA reads as TGTGCCAGCAGTCCGGGGCCCCGGGGTGGCTACACCTTC.

This clonotype turned up a few times. This chain links TRBV12-3 or TRBV12-4 with TRBJ1-4; TRBD1 is a possible D gene (5 bases). The CDR3 is made up of 16 amino acids. Trimming stripped 6 bases from V and 7 bases from J, with 21 bases between. The CDR3, as DNA: TGTGCCAGCAGGGGGACCGACCGCGGGGTCGGTGAAAAACTGTTTTTT. It translates to CASRGTDRGVGEKLFF.

This clonotype occurred a few times. V gene TRBV3-1 combines with J gene TRBJ2-1; TRBD2 matches at 10 bases. Trimming took 2 bases from V and 6 from J; bases not matched to a gene: 7. CDR1 and CDR2 from the germline V gene are LGHDT and YNNKEL (reference sequence). The CDR3 is made up of 16 amino acids. The CDR3 region has the DNA TGTGCCAGCAGCCAAATCAGCGGGAGGGCGTTCAATGAGCAGTTCTTC. Translated, it gives CASSQISGRAFNEQFF.

This clonotype was counted ten times or more. V usage is TRBV12-3 or TRBV12-4 and J usage is TRBJ2-1; unclear D gene. CDR3 length: 12 residues. With 7 bases removed from V and 6 bases from J, the gap between germline ends came to 10 bases. CDR3 DNA: TGTGCCAGCACCCATAATGGCAATGAGCAGTTCTTC. Its protein is CASTHNGNEQFF.

This clonotype was picked up many times. The rearrangement links TRBV9 to TRBJ1-1; 8 positions match TRBD1. V gave up 3 bases and J gave up 4 bases; unmatched junction bases: 5. Per the germline V gene, CDR1 is SGDLS and CDR2 is YYNGEE. The CDR3 covers 14 residues. CDR3 loop: CASSATGVGTEAFF. Here the CDR3 DNA reads TGTGCCAGCAGCGCGACAGGGGTGGGCACTGAAGCTTTCTTT.

The chain joins TRBV7-2 to TRBJ1-2; D is unclear. Trimming removed 1 base from V and 3 bases from J, with 12 bases in between. The CDR3 loop spans 15 amino acids. The V gene's germline CDR1 is SGHTA and CDR2 FQGNSA. CDR3 sequence: CASSLVFTVDYGYTF. CDR3 DNA sequence: TGTGCCAGCAGCTTAGTTTTTACTGTGGACTATGGCTACACCTTC. Filled out from reference TRBV7-2 and TRBJ1-2, the complete variable domain reads GAGVSQSPSNKVTEKGKDVELRCDPISGHTALYWYRQSLGQGLEFLIYFQGNSAPDKSGLPSDRFSAERTGGSVSTLTIQRTQQEDSAVYLCASSLVFTVDYGYTFGSGTRLTVV.

The J gene is TRBJ2-5, the V gene TRBV5-1; 12 bases align to TRBD2. V lost 4 bases, J lost 4 bases, and 5 bases stayed unmatched. This CDR3 spans 15 amino acids. Germline CDR1 and CDR2: SGHRS and YFSETQ. CDR3 amino acids: CASSMGLAGGETQYF. CDR3 nucleotide sequence: TGCGCCAGCAGCATGGGACTAGCGGGCGGAGAGACCCAGTACTTC.

This clonotype was observed a few times. The chain is built from TRBV7-6 and TRBJ2-7; TRBD2 matches 8 bases. Looked up from germline, CDR1 is SGHVS and CDR2 is FNYEAQ. After removal of 1 base from V and 3 bases from J, the junction contained 5 bases not matched to a gene. This CDR3 region has 15 residues. Here the CDR3 reads CASSLESGGIYEQYF. The CDR3 coding sequence is TGTGCCAGCAGCTTAGAGTCGGGGGGGATCTACGAGCAGTACTTC.

This clonotype has only a few counts. The chain employs TRBV7-9 and TRBJ2-3; D might be TRBD1 (5 bases). CDR3 length equals 14 residues. CDR1 and CDR2 (germline): SEHNR, FQNEAQ (reference sequence). Trimming left V 1 base short and J 6 bases short, with 11 bases between. Here the CDR3 DNA reads TGTGCCAGCAGCTTAGAGGGGTCGTTTGATACGCAGTATTTT. Translated, it gives CASSLEGSFDTQYF. Looking up the rest from reference TRBV7-9 and TRBJ2-3 gives the full variable domain: DTGVSQNPRHKITKRGQNVTFRCDPISEHNRLYWYRQTLGQGPEFLTYFQNEAQLEKSRLLSDRFSAERPKGSFSTLEIQRTEQGDSAMYLCASSLEGSFDTQYFGPGTRLTVL.

V gene TRBV4-2 combines with J gene TRBJ2-6, with D hard to call. V gave up 1 base and J gave up 1 base, with 11 bases separating them. Germline CDR1 and CDR2: LGHNA and YNFKEQ. The CDR3 contains 17 residues. CDR3: CASSQGPTRSGANVLTF. Written as DNA, the CDR3 is TGTGCCAGCAGCCAAGGCCCTACTCGGTCTGGGGCCAACGTCCTGACTTTC.

The V and J genes are TRBV5-1 and TRBJ2-5; 11 bases align to TRBD2. The trim removed 4 bases at V and 6 bases at J, leaving 8 bases unmatched. CDR1 is SGHRS, CDR2 YFSETQ, per germline. This CDR3 is built from 15 residues. The CDR3 sequence is CASSAGTSGYQTQYF. The CDR3, as DNA: TGCGCCAGCAGCGCCGGGACTAGCGGCTACCAGACCCAGTACTTC.